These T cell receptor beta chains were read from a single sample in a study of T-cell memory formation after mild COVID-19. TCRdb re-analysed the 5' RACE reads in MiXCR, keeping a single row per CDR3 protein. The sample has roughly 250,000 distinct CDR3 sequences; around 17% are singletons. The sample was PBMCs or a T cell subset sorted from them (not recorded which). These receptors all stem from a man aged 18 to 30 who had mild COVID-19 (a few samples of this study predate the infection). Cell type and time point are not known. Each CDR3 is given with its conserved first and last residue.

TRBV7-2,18,CASSLTSSGSPGTDTQYF
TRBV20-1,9,CSAVVEQFF
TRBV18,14,CASSPSPGGNEQFF
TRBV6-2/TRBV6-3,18,CASSYPASTPRAKNIQYF
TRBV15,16,CATSSRSQGRNTEAFF
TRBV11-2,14,CASSTFPEGTEAFF
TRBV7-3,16,CASSTQQGPGANVLTF
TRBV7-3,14,CASSLWAGTTEAFF
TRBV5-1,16,CASSETLTSGEHTQYF
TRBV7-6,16,CASSLEGDRGSDTQYF
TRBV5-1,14,CASTHLGQDYGYTF
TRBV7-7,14,CASSLAPGDYEQYF
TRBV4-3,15,CASSQGSGRQETQYF
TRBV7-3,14,CASSLRGTPGELFF
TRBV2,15,CASNRQGPNTDTQYF
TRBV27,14,CASSLKRGAYEQYF
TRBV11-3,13,CASSLTGSHEQYF
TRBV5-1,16,CASSSQGGATGETQYF